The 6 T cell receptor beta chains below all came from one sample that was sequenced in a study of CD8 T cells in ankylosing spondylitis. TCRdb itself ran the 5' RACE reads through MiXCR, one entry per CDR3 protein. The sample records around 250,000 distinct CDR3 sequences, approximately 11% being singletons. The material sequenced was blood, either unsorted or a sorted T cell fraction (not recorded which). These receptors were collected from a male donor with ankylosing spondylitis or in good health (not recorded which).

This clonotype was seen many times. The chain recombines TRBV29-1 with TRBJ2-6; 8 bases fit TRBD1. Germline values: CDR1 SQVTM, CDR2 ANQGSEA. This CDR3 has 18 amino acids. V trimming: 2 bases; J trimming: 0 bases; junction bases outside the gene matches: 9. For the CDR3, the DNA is TGCAGCGTTGAACGTTGGACAGGGTTTAACTCTGGGGCCAACGTCCTGACTTTC. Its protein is CSVERWTGFNSGANVLTF.

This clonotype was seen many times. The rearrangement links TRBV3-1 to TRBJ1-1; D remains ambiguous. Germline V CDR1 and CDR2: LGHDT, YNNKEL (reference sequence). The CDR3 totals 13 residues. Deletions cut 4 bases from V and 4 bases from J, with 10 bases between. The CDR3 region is CASSPSSPTEAFF. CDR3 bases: TGTGCCAGCAGCCCTTCCAGTCCCACTGAAGCTTTCTTT.

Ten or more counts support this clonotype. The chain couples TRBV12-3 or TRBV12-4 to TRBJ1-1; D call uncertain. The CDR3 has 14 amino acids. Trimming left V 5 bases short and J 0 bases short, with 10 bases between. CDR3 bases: TGTGCCAGCAGTCCCAGAACAGTGAACACTGAAGCTTTCTTT. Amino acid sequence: CASSPRTVNTEAFF.

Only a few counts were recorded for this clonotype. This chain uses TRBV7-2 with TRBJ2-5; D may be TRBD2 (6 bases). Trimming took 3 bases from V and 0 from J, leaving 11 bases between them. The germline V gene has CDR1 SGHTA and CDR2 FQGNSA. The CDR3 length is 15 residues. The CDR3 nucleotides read TGTGCCAGCAGCTTGTTCGGGGGTAACCAAGAGACCCAGTACTTC. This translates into CASSLFGGNQETQYF.

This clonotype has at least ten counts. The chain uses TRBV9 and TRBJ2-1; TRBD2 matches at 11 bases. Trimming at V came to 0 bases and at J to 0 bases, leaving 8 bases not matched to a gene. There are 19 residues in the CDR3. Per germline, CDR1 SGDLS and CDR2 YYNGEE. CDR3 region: CASSVGLAGTESSYNEQFF. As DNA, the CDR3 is TGTGCCAGCAGCGTAGGACTAGCGGGAACTGAAAGCTCCTACAATGAGCAGTTCTTC.

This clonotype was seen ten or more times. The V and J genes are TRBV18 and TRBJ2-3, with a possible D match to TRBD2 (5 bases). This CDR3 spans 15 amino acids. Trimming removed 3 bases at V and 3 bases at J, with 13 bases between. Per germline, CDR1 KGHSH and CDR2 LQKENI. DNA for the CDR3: TGTGCCAGCTCACCTCGTACAACGGGGACAGATACGCAGTATTTT. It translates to CASSPRTTGTDTQYF.